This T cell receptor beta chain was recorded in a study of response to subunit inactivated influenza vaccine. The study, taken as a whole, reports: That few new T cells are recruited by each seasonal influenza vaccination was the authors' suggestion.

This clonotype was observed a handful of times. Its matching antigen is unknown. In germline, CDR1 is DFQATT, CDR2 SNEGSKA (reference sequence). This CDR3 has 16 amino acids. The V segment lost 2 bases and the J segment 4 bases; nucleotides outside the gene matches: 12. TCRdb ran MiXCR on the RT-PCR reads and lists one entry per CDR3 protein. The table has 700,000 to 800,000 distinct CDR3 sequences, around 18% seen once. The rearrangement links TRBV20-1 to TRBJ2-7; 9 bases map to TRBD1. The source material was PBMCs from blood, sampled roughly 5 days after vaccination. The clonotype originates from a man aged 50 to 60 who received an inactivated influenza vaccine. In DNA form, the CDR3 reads TGCAGTGCTAGATCCGTCGGGGGACAGGGTACGTACGAGCAGTACTTC. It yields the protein CSARSVGGQGTYEQYF.